This T cell receptor (beta chain) was obtained from a study of lymphopenia after photon versus proton radiotherapy (dated by TCRdb to the late 2010s). About the full investigation: In patients with gastrointestinal tumors who developed high-grade lymphopenia, the study compared the immunological effects of photon radiation therapy with those of proton radiation therapy. A cohort of approximately 20 patients with gastrointestinal tumors who received either photon or proton therapy and subsequently developed lymphopenia was included. The goal of the study was to characterize the differences between the two radiation modalities in how they affect the immune system. Points the paper makes about the study in general: After the lymphocyte count nadir, oligoclonal expansion, especially of CD8+ Temra cells, was observed in photon-treated repertoires, and the drop in diversity was driven by this expansion. Among patients across the cohort who died, overall survival time showed an inverse correlation with a larger post-nadir drop in TCR diversity. The survival association was assessed only in patients who died, and the authors presented better survival with proton therapy as a possibility rather than a demonstrated result. Proton-treated patients stayed relatively stable during treatment, while photon-treated patients lost naive T cells and TCR diversity and gained effector/memory populations.

Regarding this clone: Its antigen has not been determined. It has no much larger one-base neighbor in the sample; base qualities were not kept.

The library was built by means of the immunoSEQ multiplex PCR assay. T cell repertoires were profiled by deep sequencing of rearranged TCR beta loci, alongside multiparametric flow cytometry. TCRdb took this table from immuneACCESS and kept in-frame rearrangements with V and J called. Such tables lack part of the clones; where checked against another copy, unresolved V genes explain under half of the gap, and the rest is unexplained. In all, the sample holds tens of thousands of clones, and around 85% of those were seen once. The ten most abundant clones make up approximately 2.9% of the sample. Sequences SGHRS (CDR1) and YFSETQ (CDR2) are obtained from the germline V gene. Spanning cysteine to phenylalanine, the CDR3 consists of 16 amino acids. Only the CDR3 DNA stays, 48 bases, in frame from base 1. From V the trimming removes 4 bases and from J it removes 4 bases, while the gene matches leave 9 bases of the junction unaccounted for.

The chain was built from TRBV5-1 and TRBJ2-5; TRBD1 aligns with 11 central bases. The sequence came from a man in his forties or fifties with gastric cancer. Source: peripheral blood, taken from a patient treated with photon-based radiotherapy. The nucleotides read TGCGCCAGCAGCCCGGACAGGGGGCGAGGGAGAGAGACCCAGTACTTC. Its protein product is CASSPDRGRGRETQYF.